Reported below is one TCR beta chain. Its specificity is not known. The V and J ends lost 0 bases and 7 bases respectively, with 19 bases between them. Germline V gene data show CDR1 as MNHEY and CDR2 as SVGAGI. The CDR3 is 16 amino acids. This entry comes from a study of OX40 agonist ivuxolimab in advanced cancers. Study-level points and caveats: Dosing at 0.1 to 3.0 mg/kg was accompanied by clonal expansion of CD4+ and CD8+ blood T cells by week 6.

The data were produced by immunoSEQ multiplex PCR, yet TCRdb's version contains in-frame clones alone and is incomplete. The table lists roughly 35,000 clones, around 90% of them singletons, with about 4% in the top ten. This chain links TRBV6-5 with TRBJ2-7; D is possibly TRBD2 (7 bases). The TCR was taken from an adult with an advanced solid tumor such as melanoma, head and neck, liver or kidney cancer. The sequenced sample was CD4+ or CD8+ T cells sorted from blood, obtained in a trial of the OX40 agonist ivuxolimab. The CDR3 here is CASSYSARGGRAEQYF. CDR3 bases: TGTGCCAGCAGTTACTCTGCGAGGGGGGGTAGAGCGGAGCAGTACTTC.